The sequence of this T cell receptor (beta chain) was determined in a study of blood T cells in healthy people across ages. In germline, CDR1 is ENHRY, CDR2 SYGVKD. This CDR3 is built from 16 residues. Through a sample-barcoded 5' primer and a J-beta primer mix, a second PCR was run for roughly 7 to 12 cycles. TCRdb passed the 5' RACE reads through MiXCR, listing each CDR3 protein once. In the table there are 2 million or so distinct CDR3 sequences, about 50% of which are singletons. This TCR was recovered from a woman between 40 and 55 years old in good health. The V and J genes are TRBV10-3 and TRBJ2-5, with D perhaps TRBD1 or TRBD2 (5 bases each). Near its end, the DNA agrees better with TRBJ2-7, so the J call may be wrong. The specimen was blood. The CDR3 sequence is CAISDPGRGSSYEQYF. In nucleotides, the CDR3 is TGTGCCATCAGTGACCCGGGACGGGGAAGCTCCTACGAGCAGTACTTC.